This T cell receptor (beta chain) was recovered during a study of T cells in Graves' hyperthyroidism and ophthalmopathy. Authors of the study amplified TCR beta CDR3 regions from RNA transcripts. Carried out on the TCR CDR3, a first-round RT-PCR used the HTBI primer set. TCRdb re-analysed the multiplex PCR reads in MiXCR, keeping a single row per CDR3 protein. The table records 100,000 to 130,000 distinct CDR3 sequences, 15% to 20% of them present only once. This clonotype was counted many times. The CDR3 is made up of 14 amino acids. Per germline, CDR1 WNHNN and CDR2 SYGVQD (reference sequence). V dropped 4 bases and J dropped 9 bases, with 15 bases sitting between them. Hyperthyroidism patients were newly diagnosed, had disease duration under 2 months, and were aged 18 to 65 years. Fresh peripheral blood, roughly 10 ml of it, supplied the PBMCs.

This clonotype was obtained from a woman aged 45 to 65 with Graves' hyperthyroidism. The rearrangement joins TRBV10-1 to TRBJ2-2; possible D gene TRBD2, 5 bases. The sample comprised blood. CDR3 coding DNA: TGCGCCAGCAGTGCCGAGCGGCGCTCCCGGGAGCTGTTTTTT. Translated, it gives CASSAERRSRELFF.